The 13 T cell receptor beta chains presented below share a single source sample, sequenced in a study of blood T cell repertoires in COVID-19 (dated by TCRdb to between 2020 and 2021). To prepare the library, the immunoSEQ multiplex PCR assay was applied. TCRdb's version of the immuneACCESS table is confined to in-frame rearrangements and falls short of the full clone set. An unresolved V gene accounts for under half of the shortfall where checked; the remainder is of unknown origin. Here the sample has 200,000 to 250,000 clones; roughly 88% occur a single time. The top ten clonotypes cover about 13% of the sample. Material: peripheral blood. All receptors derive from a human donor in a cohort sampled during active COVID-19.

The chain combines TRBV27 with TRBJ2-3; TRBD2 matches at 11 bases. There are 17 residues in the CDR3. CDR1 is MNHEY, CDR2 SMNVEV, per germline (reference sequence). V lost 6 bases and J lost 4; bases outside the gene matches: 12. CDR3 sequence (DNA): TGTGCCAGCAGCCCCGCCAGAACTAGCGGGAGATCAGATACGCAGTATTTT. Protein: CASSPARTSGRSDTQYF.

The rearrangement links TRBV19 to TRBJ1-2, with 8 bases fitting TRBD1. V shed 4 bases, J shed 4 bases, and the junction held 5 bases outside the gene matches. The CDR3 is 14 residues long. Germline assignment: CDR1 LNHDA and CDR2 SQIVND (reference sequence). CDR3 loop: CASSTRTGSYGYTF. The CDR3 DNA reads TGTGCCAGTAGTACAAGGACAGGGAGCTATGGCTACACCTTC.

The DNA of the CDR3 is TGTGCCAGCAGTGACAGTAGACTCTCCTACGAGCAGTACTTC. It specifies CASSDSRLSYEQYF. V and J are TRBV28 and TRBJ2-7; a weak D match, TRBD1 (5 bases). V lost 5 bases to trimming and J lost 0 bases, with 11 bases between them. Per the germline V gene, CDR1 is MDHEN and CDR2 is SYDVKM. This CDR3 has 14 amino acids.

The V gene is TRBV4-1, the J gene TRBJ1-2; the match to TRBD1 covers 9 bases. The junction had 5 bases not matched to a gene; V was cut back by 2 bases and J by 7 bases. Looked up from germline, CDR1 is MGHRA and CDR2 is YSYEKL. This CDR3 is built from 14 residues. The CDR3 bases are TGCGCCAGCAGCCAACTACAGGGGGCTCGTGGCTACACCTTC. It encodes CASSQLQGARGYTF.

The V and J genes are TRBV7-2 and TRBJ1-4; D uncertain. This CDR3 is 15 amino acids long. Germline CDR1 is SGHTA and CDR2 is FQGNSA. V shed 4 bases and J shed 0 bases, with 9 bases lying between them. The CDR3 nucleotides are TGTGCCAGCAGCTACGGGGTCGCAACTAATGAAAAACTGTTTTTT. It specifies CASSYGVATNEKLFF.

This chain connects TRBV29-1 to TRBJ2-7, with D maybe TRBD1 (8 bases). The CDR3 totals 14 residues. V lost 8 bases to trimming and J lost 1 base, with 18 bases between them. Germline lookup yields CDR1 SQVTM and CDR2 ANQGSEA. The DNA for the CDR3 is TGCAGCTTCCGACAGGGGAGGGCTTCCTACGAGCAGTACTTC. It specifies CSFRQGRASYEQYF.

The chain recombines TRBV7-9 with TRBJ1-1; no definite D call. The CDR3 contains 14 residues. V dropped 2 bases and J dropped 6 bases, with 13 bases sitting between them. The germline V gene has CDR1 SEHNR and CDR2 FQNEAQ (reference sequence). The chain's CDR3 is CASSLTPPDSEAFF. The DNA for the CDR3 is TGTGCCAGCAGCTTAACACCCCCAGACTCTGAAGCTTTCTTT.

The genes are TRBV2 and TRBJ2-7, with 9 bases identical to TRBD2. The CDR3 is 14 residues long. Germline CDR1 SNHLY, CDR2 FYNNEI. Unmatched junction bases numbered 8, after V lost 6 bases and J lost 5 bases. This CDR3 reads CASRAGTSYDEQYF. The CDR3 coding sequence is TGTGCCAGCAGAGCCGGGACTAGCTACGACGAGCAGTACTTC.

The V call is TRBV11-2, the J call TRBJ1-6; D possibly corresponds to TRBD1 (5 bases). Trimming pared 3 bases from V and 9 bases from J, leaving 15 bases between. From germline, CDR1 is SGHAT and CDR2 FQNNGV. This CDR3 contains 15 residues. CDR3 DNA sequence: TGTGCCAGCAGCTTGAATCAGGCCGGGGGTTCACCCCTCCACTTT. Residues: CASSLNQAGGSPLHF.

The J gene is TRBJ1-2, the V gene TRBV29-1; 10 bases align to TRBD1. Looked up from germline, CDR1 is SQVTM and CDR2 is ANQGSEA. J lost 4 bases, V lost 7 bases, and 6 bases had no gene match. This CDR3 spans 13 amino acids. The DNA of the CDR3 is TGCAGCGCCACGGGGACAGGGGTCTATGGCTACACCTTC. Its protein product is CSATGTGVYGYTF. Full variable domain (outside the CDR3, taken from reference TRBV29-1 and TRBJ1-2): SAVISQKPSRDICQRGTSLTIQCQVDSQVTMMFWYRQQPGQSLTLIATANQGSEATYESGFVIDKFPISRPNLTFSTLTVSNMSPEDSSIYLCSATGTGVYGYTFGSGTRLTVV.

The chain recombines TRBV19 with TRBJ1-5; 8 nucleotides line up with TRBD1. CDR3 length: 15 amino acids. The J segment lost 8 bases and the V segment lost 4 bases, leaving 10 bases of the junction unmatched. Germline-derived CDR1 and CDR2 are LNHDA and SQIVND (reference sequence). The CDR3 is CASSTGQGLPKPQHF. The CDR3 DNA reads TGTGCCAGTAGTACCGGACAGGGCCTCCCTAAGCCCCAGCATTTT.

This clone was observed once. The genes are TRBV4-1 and TRBJ1-1; D possibly corresponds to TRBD1 (6 bases). This CDR3 contains 15 residues. V lost 0 bases to trimming and J lost 11 bases, with 19 bases between them. Germline V gene lookup returns CDR1 MGHRA and CDR2 YSYEKL. The CDR3 loop is CASSQEGDGGPNAFF. For the CDR3, the DNA is TGCGCCAGCAGCCAAGAAGGAGACGGGGGGCCAAATGCTTTCTTT.

V and J are TRBV12-5 and TRBJ2-5; TRBD2 aligns across 11 bases. Germline CDR1 is LGHNT and CDR2 is FRNRAP. The CDR3 has 17 residues. With V trimmed by 5 bases and J by 4 bases, 12 bases remained unmatched. The CDR3 DNA is TGTGCTAGTGGTGATCCTACTAGCGGGAGAAGCCGAGAGACCCAGTACTTC. It translates to CASGDPTSGRSRETQYF.